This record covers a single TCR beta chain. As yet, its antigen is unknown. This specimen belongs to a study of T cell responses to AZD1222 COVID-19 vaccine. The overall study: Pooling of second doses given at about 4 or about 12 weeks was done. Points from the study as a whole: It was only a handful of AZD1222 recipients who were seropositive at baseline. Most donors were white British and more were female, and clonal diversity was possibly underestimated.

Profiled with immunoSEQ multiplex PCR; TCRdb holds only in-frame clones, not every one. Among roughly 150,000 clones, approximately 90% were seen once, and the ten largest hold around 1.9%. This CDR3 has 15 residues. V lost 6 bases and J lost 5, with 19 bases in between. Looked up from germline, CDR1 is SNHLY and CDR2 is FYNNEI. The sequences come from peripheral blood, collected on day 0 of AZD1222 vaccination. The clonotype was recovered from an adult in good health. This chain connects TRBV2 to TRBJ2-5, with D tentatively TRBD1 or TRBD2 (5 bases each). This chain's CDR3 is CASSSRDWGLETQYF. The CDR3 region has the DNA TGTGCCAGCAGCTCCCGGGATTGGGGCCTGGAGACCCAGTACTTC.